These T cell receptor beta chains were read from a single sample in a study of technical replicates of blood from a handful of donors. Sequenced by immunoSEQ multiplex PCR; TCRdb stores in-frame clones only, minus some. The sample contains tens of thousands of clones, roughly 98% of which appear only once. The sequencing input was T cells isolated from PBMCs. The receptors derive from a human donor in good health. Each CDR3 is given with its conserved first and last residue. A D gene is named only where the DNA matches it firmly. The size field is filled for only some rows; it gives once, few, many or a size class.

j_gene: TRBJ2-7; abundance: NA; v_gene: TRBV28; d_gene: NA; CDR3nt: TGTGCCAGTACCTCCCCCGGGAGTGGTAACGAGCAGTACTTC; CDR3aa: CASTSPGSGNEQYF
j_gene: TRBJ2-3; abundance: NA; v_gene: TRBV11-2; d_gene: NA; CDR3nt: TGTGCCAGCAGCCCCCGGGGATACCAGATTAGTGCGCAGTATTTT; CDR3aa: CASSPRGYQISAQYF
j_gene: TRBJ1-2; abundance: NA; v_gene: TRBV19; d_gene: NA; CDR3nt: TGTGCCAGTAGGCCCAGATATAACAGTGATACCTATGGCTACACCTTC; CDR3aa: CASRPRYNSDTYGYTF
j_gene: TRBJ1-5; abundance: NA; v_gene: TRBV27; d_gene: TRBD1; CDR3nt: TGTGCCAGCAGTTTATCGGCAGGGGGCCGCAATCAGCCCCAGCATTTT; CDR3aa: CASSLSAGGRNQPQHF
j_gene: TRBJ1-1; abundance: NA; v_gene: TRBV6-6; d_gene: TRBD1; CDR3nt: TGTGCCAGCAGCGCCGACAGGGGATTATTTAACACTGAAGCTTTCTTT; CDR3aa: CASSADRGLFNTEAFF
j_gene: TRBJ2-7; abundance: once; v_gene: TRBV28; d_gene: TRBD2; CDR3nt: TGTGCCAGCAGCCCCCCGGGGGGGGCTGTCTACGAGCAGTACTTC; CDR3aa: CASSPPGGAVYEQYF
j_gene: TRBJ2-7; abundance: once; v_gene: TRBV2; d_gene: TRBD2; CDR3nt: TGTGCCAGTCAAGGGCTAGCGGGGGGATACTACGAGCAGTACTTC; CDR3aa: CASQGLAGGYYEQYF
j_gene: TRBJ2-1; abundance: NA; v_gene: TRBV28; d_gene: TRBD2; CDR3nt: TGTGCCAGCAGTTCACCCACTAGCGGAGCCTACAATGAGCAGTTCTTC; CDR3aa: CASSSPTSGAYNEQFF
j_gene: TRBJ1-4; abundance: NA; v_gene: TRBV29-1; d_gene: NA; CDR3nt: TGCAGCGTTTATTTTACAGGGTTTGAGGAAAAACTGTTTTTT; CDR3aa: CSVYFTGFEEKLFF
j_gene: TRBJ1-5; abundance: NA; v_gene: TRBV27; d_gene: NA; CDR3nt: TGTGCCAGCAGACCTACCCATGAGGAGGTTTATGGCAATCAGCCCCAGCATTTT; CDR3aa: CASRPTHEEVYGNQPQHF
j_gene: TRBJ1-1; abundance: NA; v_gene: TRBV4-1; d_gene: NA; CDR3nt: TGCGCCAGCAGCCAAGATCGGGGGGGCACTGAAGCTTTCTTT; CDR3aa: CASSQDRGGTEAFF
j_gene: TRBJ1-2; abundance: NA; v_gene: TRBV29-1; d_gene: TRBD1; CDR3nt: TGCAGCGTTACCGGGACAGGAGGGTATGGCTACACCTTC; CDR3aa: CSVTGTGGYGYTF
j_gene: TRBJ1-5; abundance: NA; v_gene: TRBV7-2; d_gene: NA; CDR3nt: TGTGCCAGCGACTCCCCCAATCAGCCCCAGCATTTT; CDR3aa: CASDSPNQPQHF
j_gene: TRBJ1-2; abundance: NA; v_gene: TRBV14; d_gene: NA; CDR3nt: TGTGCCAGCAGCCCCTCAACGGTTGGCTACACCTTC; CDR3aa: CASSPSTVGYTF
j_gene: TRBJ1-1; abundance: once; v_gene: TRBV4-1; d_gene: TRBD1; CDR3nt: TGCGCCAGCAGGCGAACAACAGGGGGGCTGAACACTGAAGCTTTCTTT; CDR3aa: CASRRTTGGLNTEAFF
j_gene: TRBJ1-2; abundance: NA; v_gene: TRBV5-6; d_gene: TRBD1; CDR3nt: TGTGCCAGCCGGAACGGACAGGGCATCGCTGGCTACACCTTC; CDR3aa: CASRNGQGIAGYTF
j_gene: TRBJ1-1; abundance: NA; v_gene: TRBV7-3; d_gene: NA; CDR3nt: TGTGCCAGCAGCTTACAGGCAAACATGAACACTGAAGCTTTCTTT; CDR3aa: CASSLQANMNTEAFF
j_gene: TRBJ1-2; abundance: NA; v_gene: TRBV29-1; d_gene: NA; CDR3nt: TGCAGCGCCAAGCCCGGGGGAGGCTATGGCTACACCTTC; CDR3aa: CSAKPGGGYGYTF
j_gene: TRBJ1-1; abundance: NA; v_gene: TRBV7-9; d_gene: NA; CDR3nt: TGTGCCAGCAGCTTAGAAGGGGTCGGAGCTTTCTTT; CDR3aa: CASSLEGVGAFF
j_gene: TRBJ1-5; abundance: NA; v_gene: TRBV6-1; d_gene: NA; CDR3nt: TGTGCCAGCAGTGAAGCGGGGCAGCCGAATCAGCCCCAGCATTTT; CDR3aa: CASSEAGQPNQPQHF
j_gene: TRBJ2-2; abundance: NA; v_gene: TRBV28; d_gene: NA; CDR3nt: TGTGCCAGCAGTTTAGACTTCTATCGCCGTTCCACCGGGGAGCTGTTTTTT; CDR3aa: CASSLDFYRRSTGELFF
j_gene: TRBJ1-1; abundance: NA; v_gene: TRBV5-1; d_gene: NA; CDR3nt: TGCGCCACCACTAAAGACGCGAACACTGAAGCTTTCTTT; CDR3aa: CATTKDANTEAFF
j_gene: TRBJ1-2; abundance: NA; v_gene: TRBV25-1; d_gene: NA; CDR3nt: TGTGCCAGCAGTGCCTGGGACAACAACTATGGCTACACCTTC; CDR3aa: CASSAWDNNYGYTF
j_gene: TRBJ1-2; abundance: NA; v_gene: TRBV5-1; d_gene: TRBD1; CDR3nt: TGCGCCAGCAGCTCCGACAGGGGACAAGGTGGCTACACCTTC; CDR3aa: CASSSDRGQGGYTF
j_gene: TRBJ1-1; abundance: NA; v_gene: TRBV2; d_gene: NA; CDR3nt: TGTGCCAGCAGTGAATCTGGTCGCCAGATCCAAGCTTTCTTT; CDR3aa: CASSESGRQIQAFF
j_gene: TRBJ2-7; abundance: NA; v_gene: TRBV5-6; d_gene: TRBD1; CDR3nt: TGTGCCAGCAGCCTGAGACAGGGGTACGAGCAGTACTTC; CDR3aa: CASSLRQGYEQYF
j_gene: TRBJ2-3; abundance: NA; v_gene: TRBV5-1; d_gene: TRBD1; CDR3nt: TGCGCCAGCAGCCCGGGACAGGGGTCAGATACGCAGTATTTT; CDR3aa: CASSPGQGSDTQYF
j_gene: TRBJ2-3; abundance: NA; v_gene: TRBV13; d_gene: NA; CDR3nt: TGTGCCAGCAGCGTCCTCCGGGACACTCGCACAGATACGCAGTATTTT; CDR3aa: CASSVLRDTRTDTQYF
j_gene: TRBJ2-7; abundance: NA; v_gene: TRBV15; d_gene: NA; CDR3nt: TGTGCCACCAGCAGGAAGGTCCCAGGTCCTTCCTACGAGCAGTACTTC; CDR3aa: CATSRKVPGPSYEQYF
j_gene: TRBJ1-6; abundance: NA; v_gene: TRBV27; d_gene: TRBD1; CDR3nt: TGTGCCAGCAGTTTATCGACAGGGGGCCTTTCACCCCTCCACTTT; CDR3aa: CASSLSTGGLSPLHF
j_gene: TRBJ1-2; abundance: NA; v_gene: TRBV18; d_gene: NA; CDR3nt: TGTGCCAGCTCACCACAGACGGGGGCTAACTATGGCTACACCTTC; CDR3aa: CASSPQTGANYGYTF
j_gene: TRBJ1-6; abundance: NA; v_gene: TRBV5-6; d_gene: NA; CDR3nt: TGTGCCAGCAGCCAGATACACCTGGATAATTCACCCCTCCACTTT; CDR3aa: CASSQIHLDNSPLHF
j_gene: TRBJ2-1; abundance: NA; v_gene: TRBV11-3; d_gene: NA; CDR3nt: TGTGCCAGCAGCTTAAGTGTGGCGGGACTCAATGAGCAGTTCTTC; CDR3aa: CASSLSVAGLNEQFF
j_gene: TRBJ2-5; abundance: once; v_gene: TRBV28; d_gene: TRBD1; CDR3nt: TGTGCCAGCACCAACAGGGGGTCACAAGAGACCCAGTACTTC; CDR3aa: CASTNRGSQETQYF
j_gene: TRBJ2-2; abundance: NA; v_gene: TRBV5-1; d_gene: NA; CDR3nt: TGCGCCAGCAGCTTGAGTCTAACGAACACCGGGGAGCTGTTTTTT; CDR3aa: CASSLSLTNTGELFF
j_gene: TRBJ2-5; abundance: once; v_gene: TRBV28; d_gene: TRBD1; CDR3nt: TGTGCCAGCAGTTCGGGACAGGGCGGAGAGACCCAGTACTTC; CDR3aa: CASSSGQGGETQYF
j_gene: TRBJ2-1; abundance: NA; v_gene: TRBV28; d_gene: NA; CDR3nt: TGTGCCAGCAGTTTATCAGGGCAGGGTTTCAATGAGCAGTTCTTC; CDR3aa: CASSLSGQGFNEQFF
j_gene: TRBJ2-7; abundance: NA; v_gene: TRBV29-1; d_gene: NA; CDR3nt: TGCAGCGTTGGACACGGCTCCGTCTACGAGCAGTACTTC; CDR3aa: CSVGHGSVYEQYF
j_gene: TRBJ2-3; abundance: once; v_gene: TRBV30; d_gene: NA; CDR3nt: TGTGCCTGGAGTGTTGGGGGCTCAACAGATACGCAGTATTTT; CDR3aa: CAWSVGGSTDTQYF
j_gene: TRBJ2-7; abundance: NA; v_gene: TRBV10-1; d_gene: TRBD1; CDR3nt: TGCGCCAGCAGTGACTCCGGGACAGGGTCCTACGAGCAGTACTTC; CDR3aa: CASSDSGTGSYEQYF
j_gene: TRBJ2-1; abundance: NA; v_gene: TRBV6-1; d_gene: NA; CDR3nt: TGTGCCAGCAGTATCAGTGCTTACAATGAGCAGTTCTTC; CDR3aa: CASSISAYNEQFF
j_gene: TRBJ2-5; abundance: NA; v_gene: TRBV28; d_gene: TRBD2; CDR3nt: TGTGCCAGCAGTTTAGGGTCTAGCGGGAACCCCCGGGGGGAGACCCAGTACTTC; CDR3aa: CASSLGSSGNPRGETQYF
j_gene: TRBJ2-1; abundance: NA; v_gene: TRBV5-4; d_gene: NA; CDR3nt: TGTGCCAGCAGCTTGGACAGCTACAATGAGCAGTTCTTC; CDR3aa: CASSLDSYNEQFF
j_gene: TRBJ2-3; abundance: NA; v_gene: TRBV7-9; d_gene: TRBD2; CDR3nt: TGTGCCAGCAGCTTAGGACTAGCGGGAGTGTATTTT; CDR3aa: CASSLGLAGVYF
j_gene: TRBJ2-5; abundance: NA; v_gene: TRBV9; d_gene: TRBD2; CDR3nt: TGTGCCAGCGGAGGGGCTAGCGGGGACCAAGAGACCCAGTACTTC; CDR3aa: CASGGASGDQETQYF
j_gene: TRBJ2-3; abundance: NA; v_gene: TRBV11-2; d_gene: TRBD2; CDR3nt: TGTGCCAGCAGCTTCCAACCGGGACTAGCCACACTTGATACGCAGTATTTT; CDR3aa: CASSFQPGLATLDTQYF